The 31 T cell receptor beta chains in this list originate from one sample, sequenced in a study of cytomegalovirus exposure and HLA in healthy donors (TCRdb year 2017). The library was generated by the immunoSEQ multiplex PCR assay. For the multiplex PCR, a mixture combining 60 forward primers for TCR Vbeta segments and 13 reverse primers for TCR Jbeta segments was used. TCRdb retrieved this table from immuneACCESS and kept in-frame rearrangements only. Not all clones are present; in checked studies, unresolved V genes account for under half, and no reason is known for the remainder. Across this sample there are around 200,000 clones, with around 75% seen only once. The ten most abundant clones make up 3% to 4% of the sample. Sequenced input: PBMCs. These TCRs come from a woman aged 30 to 39 in good health and CMV-seropositive.

This chain uses TRBV5-4 with TRBJ2-1, with D possibly being TRBD1 (6 bases). The germline CDR1 and CDR2 sequences are SGHNT and YYREEE (reference sequence). Trimming took 2 bases from V and 9 from J, leaving 6 bases between them. This CDR3 is 11 amino acids long. Here the CDR3 reads CASSLQGEQFF. The CDR3 coding sequence is TGTGCCAGCAGCTTACAGGGTGAGCAGTTCTTC.

This clone was seen once. V is TRBV7-9 and J is TRBJ1-2; D is undetermined. V was clipped by 1 base and J by 6 bases, with 3 bases between them. This CDR3 region has 11 residues. The germline V gene has CDR1 SEHNR and CDR2 FQNEAQ (reference sequence). CDR3 sequence reads: CASSLDNGYTF. DNA for the CDR3: TGTGCCAGCAGCTTAGATAATGGCTACACCTTC.

The chain couples TRBV20-1 to TRBJ1-1, with D hard to call. Germline CDR1 is DFQATT and CDR2 is SNEGSKA (reference sequence). The CDR3 totals 11 residues. V was pared by 3 bases and J by 8 bases, with 10 bases between. As DNA, the CDR3 is TGCAGTGCTAGGACATTCCCCGAAGCTTTCTTT. Protein: CSARTFPEAFF.

This clone came up a few times. The rearrangement joins TRBV18 to TRBJ1-3; 7 nucleotides agree with TRBD1. The CDR3 loop spans 14 amino acids. With V trimmed by 3 bases and J by 4 bases, 3 bases remained unmatched. Germline CDR1 KGHSH, CDR2 LQKENI. CDR3 coding DNA: TGTGCCAGCTCACCCGGGACAGAGGGAAACACCATATATTTT. Translating it yields CASSPGTEGNTIYF.

The J gene is TRBJ2-5, the V gene TRBV7-9; D gene ambiguous. The end of the DNA is better explained by TRBJ2-7, so the J call may be wrong. The germline V gene encodes CDR1 SEHNR and CDR2 FQNEAQ (reference sequence). The CDR3 spans 11 residues. The CDR3 nucleotides are TGTGCCAGCAGTATAGCACTCGAGCAGTACTTC. This encodes CASSIALEQYF.

This clone has only one observation. V usage is TRBV11-2 and J usage is TRBJ2-2; D is possibly TRBD2 (5 bases). Germline CDR1 and CDR2: SGHAT and FQNNGV. This CDR3 has 15 residues. Deletions cut 3 bases from V and 5 bases from J, with 13 bases between. The CDR3 reads CASSLRAARTGELFF. DNA of the CDR3: TGTGCCAGCAGCTTGAGGGCGGCTCGTACCGGGGAGCTGTTTTTT.

The chain couples TRBV19 to TRBJ1-1; 8 bases agree with TRBD1. This CDR3 spans 15 amino acids. Unmatched junction bases numbered 5, after V lost 3 bases and J lost 2 bases. Looked up from germline, CDR1 is LNHDA and CDR2 is SQIVND (reference sequence). The CDR3 DNA follows: TGTGCCAGTAGTATCACGGGACAGGCTAACACTGAAGCTTTCTTT. Translating it yields CASSITGQANTEAFF.

This clone was observed once. This chain connects TRBV14 to TRBJ1-2; no clear D. Germline loops: CDR1 SGHDN, CDR2 FVKESK. This CDR3 is built from 16 residues. Between the trimmed V and J ends, which lost 4 bases and 0 bases, there was a span of 15 bases. DNA of the CDR3: TGTGCCAGCAGCCCAATAGGAGAGCTTACTAACTATGGCTACACCTTC. This translates into CASSPIGELTNYGYTF. Full variable domain (rest looked up from reference TRBV14 and TRBJ1-2): EAGVTQFPSHSVIEKGQTVTLRCDPISGHDNLYWYRRVMGKEIKFLLHFVKESKQDESGMPNNRFLAERTGGTYSTLKVQPAELEDSGVYFCASSPIGELTNYGYTFGSGTRLTVV.

The rearrangement uses TRBV28 and TRBJ1-2; a possible D gene is TRBD1 (5 bases). With 6 bases removed from V and 6 bases from J, the gap between germline ends came to 20 bases. The CDR3 consists of 15 residues. Germline CDR1 is MDHEN and CDR2 is SYDVKM. DNA of the CDR3: TGTGCCAGCAGCCTCTTGACAGTCAAGGTGAATGGCTACACCTTC. Its protein product is CASSLLTVKVNGYTF.

The chain is built from TRBV18 and TRBJ2-3; TRBD1 matches at 9 bases. Looked up from germline, CDR1 is KGHSH and CDR2 is LQKENI. V shed 2 bases, J shed 6 bases, and the junction held 6 bases outside the gene matches. The CDR3 contains 15 residues. Here the CDR3 DNA reads TGTGCCAGCTCACCAAAGTACAGGGGGCAGGATACGCAGTATTTT. Protein: CASSPKYRGQDTQYF.

The V and J genes are TRBV7-9 and TRBJ1-1; D unresolved. The germline V gene has CDR1 SEHNR and CDR2 FQNEAQ (reference sequence). Trimming stripped 4 bases from V and 1 base from J, with 13 bases between. The length of the CDR3 is 15 residues. CDR3 residues: CASSSPTPPNTEAFF. CDR3 DNA: TGTGCCAGCAGCTCACCGACACCTCCGAACACTGAAGCTTTCTTT.

The table lists this clone with a count of one. This chain connects TRBV5-5 to TRBJ2-7, with D perhaps TRBD2 (6 bases). The V gene lost 4 bases and the J gene lost 5 bases, with 19 bases spanning the gap. Germline V CDR1 and CDR2: SGHKS, YYEKEE (reference sequence). CDR3 length equals 15 residues. CDR3 nucleotide sequence: TGTGCCAGCAGCCCCAGGGAGGCCAGTAAACACGAGCAGTACTTC. Residues: CASSPREASKHEQYF.

The chain joins TRBV6-1 to TRBJ1-1; D possibly corresponds to TRBD1 (5 bases). The CDR3 consists of 15 residues. Germline assignment: CDR1 MNHNS and CDR2 SASEGT. The V end lost 5 bases, the J end lost 1 base, and 14 bases lay between the germline ends. The CDR3 loop is CASSPQDTANTEAFF. The CDR3 DNA sequence: TGTGCCAGCAGTCCTCAGGACACGGCGAACACTGAAGCTTTCTTT.

The V and J genes are TRBV28 and TRBJ1-3; D is unresolved. The CDR3 runs 16 residues. V was trimmed by 7 bases and J by 0 bases, leaving 16 bases between them. CDR1 and CDR2 from the germline V gene are MDHEN and SYDVKM. CDR3 DNA: TGTGCCAGCACCTCGGGAGGGCTAGTCTCTGGAAACACCATATATTTT. It is translated as CASTSGGLVSGNTIYF.

J is TRBJ2-7 and V is TRBV28; 7 nucleotides match TRBD1. The CDR3 consists of 15 residues. Germline V lookup: CDR1 MDHEN, CDR2 SYDVKM. V lost 6 bases to trimming and J lost 1 base; unmatched junction nucleotides: 9. Here the CDR3 reads CASSPSDRFSYEQYF. Written as DNA, the CDR3 is TGTGCCAGCAGCCCTTCGGACAGGTTTTCCTACGAGCAGTACTTC.

CDR3 loop: CASSFGPGTEAFF. The CDR3 DNA follows: TGTGCCAGCAGTTTTGGACCAGGGACAGAAGCTTTCTTT. The V call is TRBV27, the J call TRBJ1-1, with D perhaps TRBD1 (6 bases). Germline-derived CDR1 and CDR2 are MNHEY and SMNVEV (reference sequence). V was shortened by 3 bases and J by 8 bases, with 13 bases between the two germline ends. This CDR3 is built from 13 residues.

This clone was found once. CDR3 nucleotides: TGCGCCAGCAGTGAGACCCGTCGGGGGGAGCACGGGGAGCTGTTTTTT. It encodes CASSETRRGEHGELFF. The rearrangement links TRBV10-1 to TRBJ2-2; 7 nucleotides match TRBD2. V shed 2 bases and J 7 bases; nucleotides not matched to a gene: 10. The germline CDR1 and CDR2 sequences are WNHNN and SYGVQD (reference sequence). CDR3 length equals 16 residues.

V and J are TRBV4-1 and TRBJ1-2, with D possibly being TRBD1 (6 bases). V lost 1 base, J lost 5 bases, and 14 bases lay in between. This CDR3 has 15 residues. Germline V gene sequence: CDR1 MGHRA, CDR2 YSYEKL. For the CDR3, the DNA is TGCGCCAGCAGCCAAGCCGGGACACCTTTTTATGGCTACACCTTC. It specifies CASSQAGTPFYGYTF.

Only a few counts were recorded for this clone. The V and J genes are TRBV6-4 and TRBJ2-1, with 8 nucleotides matching TRBD2. CDR1 is MRHNA, CDR2 SNTAGT, per germline. V dropped 3 bases and J dropped 2; count of bases not matched to a gene: 3. This CDR3 has 15 residues. The CDR3 DNA sequence: TGTGCCAGCAGTGAGGAAGCGGGAGCCTACAATGAGCAGTTCTTC. It codes for CASSEEAGAYNEQFF.

The chain joins TRBV7-9 to TRBJ2-1, with no clear D. CDR3 size: 16 residues. Per the germline V gene, CDR1 is SEHNR and CDR2 is FQNEAQ (reference sequence). V was clipped by 2 bases and J by 3 bases, with 14 bases between them. The CDR3 reads CASSLLSLLNYNEQFF. The DNA of the CDR3 is TGTGCCAGCAGCTTACTGAGCCTTTTAAACTACAATGAGCAGTTCTTC.

V is TRBV4-1 and J is TRBJ2-7; 10 bases are a match to TRBD2. V dropped 3 bases and J dropped 3; count of bases not matched to a gene: 2. The length of the CDR3 is 14 residues. Germline V gene data show CDR1 as MGHRA and CDR2 as YSYEKL. The CDR3 region is CASSHTSGNYEQYF. As DNA, the CDR3 is TGCGCCAGCAGCCATACTAGCGGGAACTACGAGCAGTACTTC.

This clone was seen more than once but under ten times. The rearrangement joins TRBV14 to TRBJ1-1, with TRBD1 matching 8 bases. CDR1 and CDR2 (germline): SGHDN, FVKESK. The CDR3 spans 15 residues. The V and J ends lost 3 bases and 4 bases, in that order; junction bases with no gene match: 7. Here the CDR3 reads CASSQRTGYGTEAFF. The CDR3 DNA reads as TGTGCCAGCAGCCAGAGGACAGGGTACGGCACTGAAGCTTTCTTT.

This chain connects TRBV2 to TRBJ2-1, with TRBD2 as a possible D gene (6 bases). The CDR3 consists of 13 residues. V lost 7 bases and J 8 bases, leaving 15 bases between the germline ends. Germline assignment: CDR1 SNHLY and CDR2 FYNNEI. The CDR3 DNA sequence: TGTGCCAGCAACGACGGGACTCCGGATGAGCAGTTCTTC. It encodes CASNDGTPDEQFF.

In this sample, this clone turned up a few times. The CDR3 coding sequence is TGTGCCAGCAGCTTGGCGGGATTGGCCCAGTCCTACAATGAGCAGTTCTTC. This codes for CASSLAGLAQSYNEQFF. The rearrangement uses TRBV5-4 and TRBJ2-1; possible D gene TRBD2, 5 bases. Germline CDR1 SGHNT, CDR2 YYREEE (reference sequence). Trimming took 0 bases from V and 1 from J, leaving 14 bases between them. CDR3 length: 17 amino acids.

The sample holds one count of this clone. This sequence joins TRBV28 and TRBJ2-7, with D perhaps TRBD1 (6 bases). V lost 5 bases and J 2 bases, leaving 13 bases between the germline ends. The CDR3 runs to 14 residues. CDR1 MDHEN and CDR2 SYDVKM come from the germline V gene. CDR3 DNA: TGTGCCAGCAGTATTGCCGGGACACCCTACGAGCAGTACTTC. It yields the protein CASSIAGTPYEQYF.

The genes are TRBV7-9 and TRBJ2-3; D remains unclear. Trimming took 1 base from V and 6 from J, leaving 14 bases between them. CDR1 is SEHNR, CDR2 FQNEAQ, per germline (reference sequence). This CDR3 has 15 amino acids. The CDR3 DNA reads TGTGCCAGCAGCTTAGGGGTGGTGGGCGAGGATACGCAGTATTTT. Encoded protein: CASSLGVVGEDTQYF.

The V gene is TRBV27, the J gene TRBJ2-7; TRBD2 aligns across 7 bases. The CDR3 consists of 14 residues. The junction had 7 bases not matched to a gene; V was cut back by 6 bases and J by 2 bases. Germline CDR1 is MNHEY and CDR2 is SMNVEV (reference sequence). CDR3 nucleotide sequence: TGTGCCAGCAGACACCGGGACTACCCCTACGAGCAGTACTTC. It yields the protein CASRHRDYPYEQYF.

The chain has TRBV7-8 and TRBJ1-1; D is possibly TRBD1 (6 bases). Germline CDR1 and CDR2: SGHVS and FQNEAQ. The CDR3 has 15 residues. Trimming cost V 1 base and J 11 bases, with 20 bases left between them. The CDR3 reads CASSLGGPGSGSAFF. CDR3 DNA sequence: TGTGCCAGCAGCTTAGGGGGGCCGGGGTCGGGTAGCGCTTTCTTT.

The chain links TRBV28 to TRBJ2-1, with 9 bases lining up with TRBD2. The CDR3 runs to 15 residues. The germline V gene has CDR1 MDHEN and CDR2 SYDVKM. V shed 3 bases, J shed 9 bases, and the junction held 9 bases outside the gene matches. The CDR3 DNA reads TGTGCCAGCAGTTTTTTCTTAGCGGGAGTTGGTGAGCAGTTCTTC. Encoded protein: CASSFFLAGVGEQFF.

This clone was counted a few times. The chain links TRBV2 to TRBJ2-7, with a tentative D call TRBD2 (6 bases). Germline V lookup: CDR1 SNHLY, CDR2 FYNNEI. V gave up 6 bases and J gave up 5 bases, with 11 bases separating them. The CDR3 has 12 amino acids. CDR3 sequence reads: CASSGRSDEQYF. In nucleotides, the CDR3 is TGTGCCAGCAGCGGGAGAAGCGACGAGCAGTACTTC. Full variable domain (missing parts from reference TRBV2 and TRBJ2-7): EPEVTQTPSHQVTQMGQEVILRCVPISNHLYFYWYRQILGQKVEFLVSFYNNEISEKSEIFDDQFSVERPDGSNFTLKIRSTKLEDSAMYFCASSGRSDEQYFGPGTRLTVT.

The chain joins TRBV6-5 to TRBJ2-1; tentative D call: TRBD2 (5 bases). Germline CDR1 reads MNHEY; CDR2 reads SVGAGI. This CDR3 has 13 residues. With 2 bases removed from V and 9 bases from J, the gap between germline ends came to 11 bases. This CDR3 reads CASSYRRGTEQFF. The DNA of the CDR3 is TGTGCCAGCAGTTACCGCCGGGGAACTGAGCAGTTCTTC.